The next 9 T cell receptor beta chains were all read from a single sample in a study of CD8 T cells in ankylosing spondylitis. Each CDR3 protein gets one entry after TCRdb re-called the 5' RACE reads with MiXCR. The sample carries some 200,000 distinct CDR3 sequences, around 25% recorded once. The sequenced material came from blood, either unsorted or a sorted T cell fraction (not recorded which). All receptors come from a male donor with ankylosing spondylitis or in good health (not recorded which).

This clonotype was detected ten times or more. The rearrangement links TRBV20-1 to TRBJ2-7, with TRBD2 identical over 7 bases. The trim removed 7 bases at V and 2 bases at J, leaving 2 bases unmatched. CDR1 DFQATT and CDR2 SNEGSKA come from the germline V gene (reference sequence). The CDR3 extends over 11 amino acids. The CDR3 here is CSGGSTYEQYF. The CDR3 region has the DNA TGCAGTGGCGGGAGTACCTACGAGCAGTACTTC.

The table lists this clonotype with many counts. V and J are TRBV7-9 and TRBJ2-2; no clear D. CDR1 is SEHNR and CDR2 is FQNEAQ in the germline V gene (reference sequence). The CDR3 is 15 residues long. V was pared by 2 bases and J by 3 bases, with 10 bases between. The CDR3 nucleotides are TGTGCCAGCAGCTTAAGTTTACTTTACACCGGGGAGCTGTTTTTT. Its translation is CASSLSLLYTGELFF.

Ten or more counts support this clonotype. The chain recombines TRBV15 with TRBJ2-3; D ambiguous. Germline CDR1 and CDR2: LNHNV and YYDKDF (reference sequence). The V end lost 0 bases, the J end lost 0 bases, and 10 bases lay between the germline ends. The length of the CDR3 is 16 residues. The chain's CDR3 is CATSREATTSTDTQYF. In DNA, the CDR3 is TGTGCCACCAGCAGAGAGGCAACCACTAGCACAGATACGCAGTATTTT. The entire variable domain, with the rest obtained from reference TRBV15 and TRBJ2-3, is as follows: DAMVIQNPRYQVTQFGKPVTLSCSQTLNHNVMYWYQQKSSQAPKLLFHYYDKDFNNEADTPDNFQSRRPNTSFCFLDIRSPGLGDTAMYLCATSREATTSTDTQYFGPGTRLTVL.

In this sample, this clonotype turned up a few times. The V and J genes are TRBV20-1 and TRBJ1-1, with D possibly being TRBD1 (6 bases). V was shortened by 6 bases and J by 0 bases, with 14 bases between the two germline ends. Per the germline V gene, CDR1 is DFQATT and CDR2 is SNEGSKA (reference sequence). The CDR3 length is 14 residues. The CDR3 is CSAKIGGVNTEAFF. CDR3 in DNA: TGCAGTGCAAAGATCGGGGGCGTGAACACTGAAGCTTTCTTT.

Of note for this clonotype: This may stem from a read error, because a much larger clone lies one nucleotide away. The V and J genes are TRBV29-1 and TRBJ1-1; no firm D call. Looked up from germline, CDR1 is SQVTM and CDR2 is ANQGSEA. The length of the CDR3 is 11 residues. Written as DNA, the CDR3 is TGCGGCGTTTCGTCCCACACTGAAGCTTTCTTT. Translated: CGVSSHTEAFF.

This clonotype was counted many times. The rearrangement joins TRBV5-8 to TRBJ2-1; D is possibly TRBD2 (6 bases). V was cut by 1 base and J by 7 bases, with 12 bases left in between. CDR1 and CDR2 (germline): SGHTS, YDEGEE. The length of the CDR3 is 14 residues. The CDR3 DNA is TGTGCCAGCAGCTTGACCTTTAGCGGAAATGAGCAGTTCTTC. Protein: CASSLTFSGNEQFF.

The chain joins TRBV12-3 or TRBV12-4 to TRBJ1-1, with 7 bases aligning to TRBD1. V shed 7 bases and J 1 base; nucleotides not matched to a gene: 3. This CDR3 is 13 amino acids long. The CDR3 here is CASIHRGNTEAFF. The DNA of the CDR3 is TGTGCCAGCATTCACAGGGGGAACACTGAAGCTTTCTTT.

The chain combines TRBV20-1 with TRBJ2-2, with D possibly TRBD1 on 5 matching bases. In germline, CDR1 is DFQATT, CDR2 SNEGSKA (reference sequence). This CDR3 spans 15 amino acids. Trimming took off 0 bases at V and 7 bases at J, with 15 bases between the two ends. CDR3 amino acids: CSARDKRGGGGELFF. CDR3 DNA: TGCAGTGCTAGAGATAAAAGGGGCGGTGGCGGGGAGCTGTTTTTT.

This clonotype was seen at least ten times. The chain recombines TRBV10-3 with TRBJ2-7, with 9 bases matching TRBD2. The J segment lost 0 bases and the V segment lost 5 bases, leaving 5 bases of the junction unmatched. Germline CDR1 reads ENHRY; CDR2 reads SYGVKD. The CDR3 spans 15 residues. The CDR3 protein is CAISWTSDSSYEQYF. The CDR3 bases are TGTGCCATCAGTTGGACTAGCGATAGCTCCTACGAGCAGTACTTC.